A selection of T cell receptor beta chains follows, all from one sample in a study of cytomegalovirus exposure and HLA in healthy donors. Data came from immunoSEQ multiplex PCR; TCRdb stores just in-frame clones and leaves some out. In the table there are fewer than 400,000 clones, around 90% of which are singletons. The sequencing sample was made of PBMCs. The receptors shown here come from a young man in good health and CMV-seronegative. Both conserved end residues are part of each CDR3. The order of the fields is CDR3 DNA, CDR3 protein, clone size, J gene, V gene, D gene. A D gene is named only where the DNA matches it firmly. The size entry is marked missing in some rows and otherwise reads once, few, many or a size class.

cdr3_nt: TGTGCCAGCAGTTACTCGAAAGGGGGTTGGAATGAGCAGTTCTTC
cdr3_aa: CASSYSKGGWNEQFF
clone_size: NA
j_call: TRBJ2-1
v_call: TRBV6-5
d_call: NA

cdr3_nt: TGTGCCAGCAGCCTAACCGACCAGGGCGACTCTGGAAACACCATATATTTT
cdr3_aa: CASSLTDQGDSGNTIYF
clone_size: few
j_call: TRBJ1-3
v_call: TRBV9
d_call: NA

cdr3_nt: TGTGCCAGCAGCCGACTCAATCAAGAGACCCAGTACTTC
cdr3_aa: CASSRLNQETQYF
clone_size: NA
j_call: TRBJ2-5
v_call: TRBV27
d_call: NA

cdr3_nt: TGTGCCAGCAGCTCATCAGGGGGTTCGGGATCACCCCTCCACTTT
cdr3_aa: CASSSSGGSGSPLHF
clone_size: NA
j_call: TRBJ1-6
v_call: TRBV7-6
d_call: TRBD1

cdr3_nt: TGTGCCAGCAGCCCCCAGGGGCCGGCTAATGAGCAGTTCTTC
cdr3_aa: CASSPQGPANEQFF
clone_size: NA
j_call: TRBJ2-1
v_call: TRBV7-9
d_call: NA

cdr3_nt: TGCGCCAGCAGCCAAGATCTGGACAGGGACAACTATGGCTACACCTTC
cdr3_aa: CASSQDLDRDNYGYTF
clone_size: NA
j_call: TRBJ1-2
v_call: TRBV4-3
d_call: TRBD1

cdr3_nt: TGCGCCAGCAGCTTGGGGCAGGAGAACACTGAAGCTTTCTTT
cdr3_aa: CASSLGQENTEAFF
clone_size: once
j_call: TRBJ1-1
v_call: TRBV5-1
d_call: NA

cdr3_nt: TGTGCCAGTAGTATACGCCGGGGGGCGCCGGAAAAAGATACGCAGTATTTT
cdr3_aa: CASSIRRGAPEKDTQYF
clone_size: once
j_call: TRBJ2-3
v_call: TRBV19
d_call: NA

cdr3_nt: TGTGCCAGCAGCATATTTCCGACTTATAGCAATCAGCCCCAGCATTTT
cdr3_aa: CASSIFPTYSNQPQHF
clone_size: NA
j_call: TRBJ1-5
v_call: TRBV21-1
d_call: NA

cdr3_nt: TGTGCCAGCAGCCCAAACGCCAGGGGGCACGGCTACACCTTC
cdr3_aa: CASSPNARGHGYTF
clone_size: NA
j_call: TRBJ1-2
v_call: TRBV11-2
d_call: TRBD1

cdr3_nt: TGTGCCAGCAGCTCCGGGACAGTTAATGAAAAACTGTTTTTT
cdr3_aa: CASSSGTVNEKLFF
clone_size: NA
j_call: TRBJ1-4
v_call: TRBV5-5
d_call: TRBD1

cdr3_nt: TGTGCCAGCAAACTAGCAGGCAGGGATGGAAACACCATATATTTT
cdr3_aa: CASKLAGRDGNTIYF
clone_size: NA
j_call: TRBJ1-3
v_call: TRBV6-5
d_call: NA

cdr3_nt: TGCGCCAGCAGCTTGGATAGCACCAACACCGGGGAGCTGTTTTTT
cdr3_aa: CASSLDSTNTGELFF
clone_size: once
j_call: TRBJ2-2
v_call: TRBV5-1
d_call: NA

cdr3_nt: TGTGCCAGCAGCTCAGACAGGGGTGAGACCCAGTACTTC
cdr3_aa: CASSSDRGETQYF
clone_size: NA
j_call: TRBJ2-5
v_call: TRBV7-2
d_call: TRBD1

cdr3_nt: TGTGCCAGCAGCCAGACTGGGACAGTGCGGGGCTACACCTTC
cdr3_aa: CASSQTGTVRGYTF
clone_size: NA
j_call: TRBJ1-2
v_call: TRBV14
d_call: TRBD1

cdr3_nt: TGTGCCAGCAGTGAAGGGGGGGCTGTCATCAATCAGCCCCAGCATTTT
cdr3_aa: CASSEGGAVINQPQHF
clone_size: NA
j_call: TRBJ1-5
v_call: TRBV25-1
d_call: NA

cdr3_nt: TGTGCCAGCAGGAGACAGGGGGCGACTGTCACTGAAGCTTTCTTT
cdr3_aa: CASRRQGATVTEAFF
clone_size: NA
j_call: TRBJ1-1
v_call: TRBV11-2
d_call: TRBD1

cdr3_nt: TGTGCCAGCAGCCCGCGACAGGGAGTGGCACCCCTCCACTTT
cdr3_aa: CASSPRQGVAPLHF
clone_size: NA
j_call: TRBJ1-6
v_call: TRBV9
d_call: TRBD1

cdr3_nt: TGTGCTAGTGGTTCCAACCCGAGCGCGGAGACCCAGTACTTC
cdr3_aa: CASGSNPSAETQYF
clone_size: NA
j_call: TRBJ2-5
v_call: TRBV12-5
d_call: NA

cdr3_nt: TGTGCCAGCGCGAAAGGGACAGGTAGATACGAGCAGTACTTC
cdr3_aa: CASAKGTGRYEQYF
clone_size: NA
j_call: TRBJ2-7
v_call: TRBV18
d_call: TRBD1

cdr3_nt: TGCGCCAGCAGCTTGACAGAACAAGTTTGGGCCTACGAGCAGTACTTC
cdr3_aa: CASSLTEQVWAYEQYF
clone_size: NA
j_call: TRBJ2-7
v_call: TRBV5-1
d_call: NA

cdr3_nt: TGTGCCAGCAGCAATGGACAGTCCTACAATGAGCAGTTCTTC
cdr3_aa: CASSNGQSYNEQFF
clone_size: NA
j_call: TRBJ2-1
v_call: TRBV7-8
d_call: NA

cdr3_nt: TGTGCCAGCAGTTACTCCCAGGGGGCAGGTCAGCCCCAGCATTTT
cdr3_aa: CASSYSQGAGQPQHF
clone_size: NA
j_call: TRBJ1-5
v_call: TRBV6-6
d_call: TRBD1

cdr3_nt: TGTGCCAGCACGGTGCGGGGGGAATCCTACGAGCAGTACTTC
cdr3_aa: CASTVRGESYEQYF
clone_size: NA
j_call: TRBJ2-7
v_call: TRBV13
d_call: TRBD2

cdr3_nt: TGTGCCACCAGCAAACAGGGTGGCACTGAAGCTTTCTTT
cdr3_aa: CATSKQGGTEAFF
clone_size: NA
j_call: TRBJ1-1
v_call: TRBV15
d_call: NA